A selection of T cell receptor beta chains follows, all from one sample in a study of blood T cell repertoires in COVID-19. Profiling relied on immunoSEQ multiplex PCR, and the TCRdb table lists in-frame clones only, not all of them. This sample yields around 220,000 clones, of which about 90% are seen a single time; about 1.9% belongs to the top ten. What was sequenced was PBMCs or T cells enriched from blood (not recorded which). All receptors come from a woman between 18 and 30 years old who had recovered from COVID-19. CDR3s include the opening cysteine and the closing phenylalanine or tryptophan. The D gene is left open where the match is weak. The size of a clone is reported for some rows only, either as once, few or many, or as a class for expanded clones.

>TRBJ2-7|TRBV2|NA|NA
TGTGCCAGCAAAGGGCGGCTAGCCGTTTACGAGCAGTACTTC
CASKGRLAVYEQYF
>TRBJ1-1|TRBV9|TRBD1|NA
TGTGCCAGCAGCGTGGGACAGGTGAACACTGAAGCTTTCTTT
CASSVGQVNTEAFF
>TRBJ1-5|TRBV6-2/TRBV6-3|NA|few
TGTGCCAGCAGTTATTCCCTTAGCAATCAGCCCCAGCATTTT
CASSYSLSNQPQHF
>TRBJ1-1|TRBV2|TRBD1|NA
TGTGCCAGCAGCACAGGGACAGACCTTACTGAAGCTTTCTTT
CASSTGTDLTEAFF
>TRBJ2-1|TRBV19|TRBD2|NA
TGTGCCAGTAGTAAGACTAGCGGGAGGGCCGGTGAGCAGTTCTTC
CASSKTSGRAGEQFF
>TRBJ2-3|TRBV24-1|NA|NA
TGTGCCACCAGTGATTTTGGACAGTCAGATACGCAGTATTTT
CATSDFGQSDTQYF
>TRBJ1-2|TRBV7-9|NA|NA
TGTGCCAGCAGAGGAACAGGGTTTAACTATGGCTACACCTTC
CASRGTGFNYGYTF
>TRBJ2-1|TRBV10-3|NA|NA
TGTGCCATCAGAGATCCGGCCAGGGGCGTATACAATGAGCAGTTCTTC
CAIRDPARGVYNEQFF
>TRBJ2-3|TRBV7-2|NA|NA
TGTGCCAGCAGCCCTTGGACAGGCACAGATACGCAGTATTTT
CASSPWTGTDTQYF
>TRBJ2-5|TRBV19|NA|once
TGTGCCAGTAGTGTTGGGACTTCAGAGACCCAGTACTTC
CASSVGTSETQYF
>TRBJ1-2|TRBV4-2|TRBD1|NA
TGTGCCAGCAGCCAAGACAGGGGGCTTGGCTACACCTTC
CASSQDRGLGYTF
>TRBJ1-1|TRBV12-3/TRBV12-4|NA|NA
TGTGCCAGCAGGGGCGCTGAAGCTTTCTTT
CASRGAEAFF
>TRBJ1-1|TRBV5-1|NA|NA
TGCGCCAGCAGCTTGGTCGGGGGGCCGGAGACTGAAGCTTTCTTT
CASSLVGGPETEAFF
>TRBJ2-1|TRBV2|NA|NA
TGTGCCAGCAGTGAACCCGGGATCGGCCCCAATGAGCAGTTCTTC
CASSEPGIGPNEQFF